These 13 T cell receptor beta chains originate from one sample sequenced in a study of OX40 agonist ivuxolimab in advanced cancers. Library preparation was by the immunoSEQ multiplex PCR assay. TCRdb took over this immuneACCESS table, retaining in-frame rearrangements with V and J assigned. Such tables are incomplete; in checked studies, under half of the missing clones stem from an unresolved V gene, and the remainder is unexplained. The sample table lists 50,000 to 60,000 clones, about 86% of them with a count of one. The ten largest make up 6.7% of the sample. This specimen was CD4+ or CD8+ T cells sorted from blood, taken in a trial of the OX40 agonist ivuxolimab. These TCRs come from an adult with an advanced solid tumor such as melanoma, head and neck, liver or kidney cancer.

A few counts support this clone. The rearrangement joins TRBV19 to TRBJ2-2; D tentatively reads TRBD1 or TRBD2 (5 bases each). The V end lost 8 bases, the J end lost 0 bases, and 10 bases lay between the germline ends. The germline CDR1 and CDR2 sequences are LNHDA and SQIVND (reference sequence). This CDR3 is 14 amino acids long. The CDR3 DNA reads as TGTGCCAGTTCCGGGACCGCGAACACCGGGGAGCTGTTTTTT. As protein: CASSGTANTGELFF. Using reference TRBV19 and TRBJ2-2 for the parts outside the CDR3, the full variable domain is DGGITQSPKYLFRKEGQNVTLSCEQNLNHDAMYWYRQDPGQGLRLIYYSQIVNDFQKGDIAEGYSVSREKKESFPLTVTSAQKNPTAFYLCASSGTANTGELFFGEGSRLTVL.

The chain links TRBV6-6 to TRBJ2-4, with D perhaps matching TRBD2 (6 bases). Per the germline V gene, CDR1 is MNHNY and CDR2 is SVGAGI (reference sequence). This CDR3 spans 16 amino acids. The germline V and J ends were trimmed by 2 bases and 1 base, with 12 bases remaining between them. The CDR3 here is CASSYPLGTAKNIQYF. The CDR3 DNA is TGTGCCAGCAGTTACCCCCTTGGGACTGCCAAAAACATTCAGTACTTC.

The chain joins TRBV7-8 to TRBJ2-7; possible D gene TRBD1, 6 bases. The V gene's germline CDR1 is SGHVS and CDR2 FQNEAQ. Trimming left V 5 bases short and J 2 bases short, with 19 bases between. This CDR3 region has 16 residues. CDR3 in DNA: TGTGCCAGCAGCCCAACGGGGCAGGGGCGAGCCTACGAGCAGTACTTC. Translated: CASSPTGQGRAYEQYF.

This chain joins TRBV5-3 and TRBJ1-5; 9 nucleotides line up with TRBD1. TRBV5-3 is annotated as an ORF whose role is uncertain. This CDR3 region has 18 residues. Germline trimming cut 4 bases from V and 3 bases from J; bases unmatched to any gene: 14. CDR3 DNA: TGTGCCAGAAGCCCGATTCGACAGGGGGGTATACCCAATCAGCCCCAGCATTTT. Protein sequence: CARSPIRQGGIPNQPQHF.

This clone was seen only once. The gene calls are TRBV30 and TRBJ1-4; 8 positions agree with TRBD1. V lost 5 bases to trimming and J lost 4 bases; unmatched junction nucleotides: 12. Germline lookup yields CDR1 GTSNPN and CDR2 SVGIG (reference sequence). The CDR3 length is 16 residues. The CDR3 DNA follows: TGTGCCTGGTCAATATCAGGGGGCAGAGGTAATGAAAAACTGTTTTTT. This translates into CAWSISGGRGNEKLFF.

This sequence joins TRBV7-9 and TRBJ2-1; D uncertain. The CDR3 totals 12 residues. The germline V and J ends were trimmed by 1 base and 6 bases, with 4 bases remaining between them. In germline, CDR1 is SEHNR, CDR2 FQNEAQ (reference sequence). The CDR3 region has the DNA TGTGCCAGCAGCTTAGTTGCCAATGAGCAGTTCTTC. Translation: CASSLVANEQFF.

This clone showed up just a few times. The chain couples TRBV2 to TRBJ2-5; no firm D call. The germline gives CDR1 SNHLY, CDR2 FYNNEI. Trimming stripped 6 bases from V and 3 bases from J, with 8 bases between. The CDR3 extends over 12 amino acids. The CDR3 region is CASSPMKETQYF. The DNA for the CDR3 is TGTGCCAGCAGCCCGATGAAAGAGACCCAGTACTTC.

The chain has TRBV19 and TRBJ1-4, with 8 positions matching TRBD1. Looked up from germline, CDR1 is LNHDA and CDR2 is SQIVND (reference sequence). J was trimmed by 4 bases and V by 6 bases; bases with no gene match: 4. The CDR3 has 14 amino acids. The CDR3 coding sequence is TGTGCCAGTAGCCAACAGGGGGATAATGAAAAACTGTTTTTT. It codes for CASSQQGDNEKLFF.

This chain connects TRBV7-9 to TRBJ1-5; D unclear. Germline values: CDR1 SEHNR, CDR2 FQNEAQ (reference sequence). V gave up 5 bases and J gave up 2 bases, with 19 bases separating them. This CDR3 region has 17 residues. CDR3 loop: CASSLTTFGPGNQPQHF. CDR3 nucleotides: TGTGCCAGCAGCCTAACGACATTTGGTCCGGGCAATCAGCCCCAGCATTTT.

Points on this clone: The same CDR3 can be traced to other DNA sequences in this sample. The CDR3 loop is CASSQGGSYGYTF. The DNA for the CDR3 is TGTGCCAGCAGTCAGGGGGGTTCCTATGGCTACACCTTC. V and J are TRBV2 and TRBJ1-2, with 7 bases matching TRBD1. CDR1 is SNHLY and CDR2 is FYNNEI in the germline V gene. This CDR3 spans 13 amino acids. The V segment lost 5 bases and the J segment 4 bases; nucleotides outside the gene matches: 4.

This clone was observed once. The V call is TRBV29-1, the J call TRBJ2-5; D may be TRBD1 (5 bases). Germline CDR1 reads SQVTM; CDR2 reads ANQGSEA. Trimming pared 1 base from V and 5 bases from J, leaving 23 bases between. This CDR3 has 17 residues. The CDR3 here is CSVEARSRQTQRETQYF. CDR3 sequence (DNA): TGCAGCGTTGAAGCGAGAAGCAGACAGACCCAGAGGGAGACCCAGTACTTC. Using reference TRBV29-1 and TRBJ2-5 for the parts outside the CDR3, the full variable domain is SAVISQKPSRDICQRGTSLTIQCQVDSQVTMMFWYRQQPGQSLTLIATANQGSEATYESGFVIDKFPISRPNLTFSTLTVSNMSPEDSSIYLCSVEARSRQTQRETQYFGPGTRLLVL.

The V and J genes are TRBV6-1 and TRBJ1-4; no definite D call. This CDR3 has 13 amino acids. Trimming removed 8 bases from V and 10 bases from J, with 17 bases in between. Per germline, CDR1 MNHNS and CDR2 SASEGT. CDR3 amino acids: CASHDRGGGKLFF. The CDR3 DNA reads TGTGCCAGCCATGACCGGGGAGGTGGAAAACTGTTTTTT.

V gene TRBV13 combines with J gene TRBJ1-3; D possibly corresponds to TRBD1 (6 bases). The germline V and J ends were trimmed by 4 bases and 0 bases, with 22 bases remaining between them. CDR3 length: 19 amino acids. Germline CDR1 and CDR2: PRHDT and FYEKMQ (reference sequence). CDR3 protein: CASSSMYPDRQLSGNTIYF. The CDR3 nucleotides read TGTGCCAGCAGCTCTATGTATCCGGACAGACAACTCTCTGGAAACACCATATATTTT.